Each of the 22 T cell receptor beta chains below was sequenced from the same sample in a study of response to subunit inactivated influenza vaccine listed by TCRdb under 2018. Library creation used RT-PCR. Instrument on record: Illumina HiSeq 2500. TCRdb reprocessed the public reads (quality trimming at Q25 with fastp, clone calling with MiXCR) and kept in-frame beta chains. For every CDR3 protein sequence, its rows merge into one entry that carries the most common genes and DNA. For this sample the table gives 180,000 or so distinct CDR3 sequences, of which about 12% were detected only once. The top ten constitute 29% of the sample. The same data also contributed to another study, on T cells expressing NK-cell markers. As the second study states: TCR beta cDNA libraries were prepared using 5'RACE template switching, which introduced a universal primer site and unique molecular identifiers.

Here the sequenced sample was CD8+ T cells sorted from PBMCs, taken roughly 12 days after vaccination. All receptors derive from a man aged 45 to 65 who received an inactivated influenza vaccine. Donor details come from another sample of the same person, matched by shared clones.

In this sample, this clonotype turned up a few times. The V call is TRBV9, the J call TRBJ2-2; 9 nucleotides match TRBD1. Trimming at V came to 3 bases and at J to 3 bases, leaving 6 bases not matched to a gene. The CDR3 consists of 16 residues. Germline V gene lookup returns CDR1 SGDLS and CDR2 YYNGEE. The CDR3: CASSANRGRDTGELFF. DNA for the CDR3: TGTGCCAGCAGCGCCAACAGGGGGCGGGACACCGGGGAGCTGTTTTTT. Drawing the rest from reference TRBV9 and TRBJ2-2, the complete variable domain is DSGVTQTPKHLITATGQRVTLRCSPRSGDLSVYWYQQSLDQGLQFLIQYYNGEERAKGNILERFSAQQFPDLHSELNLSSLELGDSALYFCASSANRGRDTGELFFGEGSRLTVL.

CDR3 sequence: CASSPQTWGEQYF. The CDR3 coding sequence is TGTGCCAGCAGTCCCCAGACCTGGGGAGAGCAGTACTTC. V is TRBV28 and J is TRBJ2-7; no reliable D call. V shed 5 bases and J shed 7 bases, with 15 bases lying between them. Germline lookup yields CDR1 MDHEN and CDR2 SYDVKM. This CDR3 has 13 amino acids.

This clonotype was seen only a few times. The chain carries TRBV6-2 or TRBV6-3 and TRBJ2-2; D ambiguous. Germline CDR1 and CDR2: MNHEY and SVGEGT. Trimming stripped 7 bases from V and 3 bases from J, with 9 bases between. The CDR3 is 13 residues long. The CDR3 DNA follows: TGTGCCAGCAAGGAAAAGGACACCGGGGAGCTGTTTTTT. Protein product: CASKEKDTGELFF.

In its sample, this clonotype was seen a few times. This rearrangement joins TRBV28 to TRBJ2-1; 8 bases match TRBD1. CDR1 and CDR2 (germline): MDHEN, SYDVKM. V shed 6 bases, J shed 6 bases, and the junction held 7 bases outside the gene matches. This CDR3 has 14 residues. The CDR3, as DNA: TGTGCCAGCAGATCCCTCGACAGGGGCAATGAGCAGTTCTTC. Encoded protein: CASRSLDRGNEQFF.

The V gene is TRBV10-3, the J gene TRBJ2-7; D remains unclear. The V gene lost 0 bases and the J gene lost 6 bases, with 12 bases spanning the gap. Germline V gives CDR1 ENHRY, CDR2 SYGVKD. CDR3 length: 14 residues. The CDR3 here is CAISESMGNPEQYF. Written as DNA, the CDR3 is TGTGCCATCAGTGAGTCTATGGGGAACCCCGAGCAGTACTTC.

This rearrangement joins TRBV29-1 to TRBJ2-7, with D uncertain. V was shortened by 4 bases and J by 6 bases, with 10 bases between the two germline ends. Germline-derived CDR1 and CDR2 are SQVTM and ANQGSEA. The length of the CDR3 is 11 residues. The CDR3 spells CSVGSSGEQYF. CDR3 coding DNA: TGCAGCGTTGGTTCCTCCGGCGAGCAGTACTTC.

In this sample, this clonotype turned up many times. The J gene is TRBJ1-1, the V gene TRBV6-2 or TRBV6-3; D is perhaps TRBD1 (6 bases). This CDR3 has 13 residues. Germline lookup yields CDR1 MNHEY and CDR2 SVGEGT. Between the trimmed V and J ends, which lost 6 bases and 4 bases, there was a span of 12 bases. The CDR3 sequence is CASSSDSLTEAFF. In DNA form, the CDR3 reads TGTGCCAGCAGCTCGGACAGTCTCACTGAAGCTTTCTTT.

This clonotype has just a few counts. The chain links TRBV20-1 to TRBJ2-7, with a weak D call TRBD2 (6 bases). CDR3 length equals 13 residues. From germline, CDR1 is DFQATT and CDR2 SNEGSKA (reference sequence). Trimming pared 5 bases from V and 0 bases from J, leaving 11 bases between. CDR3 sequence: CSAPGLYSYEQYF. The CDR3 region has the DNA TGCAGTGCTCCGGGACTCTACTCCTACGAGCAGTACTTC.

There are a few counts of this clonotype. The chain is built from TRBV27 and TRBJ2-1, with 7 bases fitting TRBD1. CDR1 and CDR2 (germline): MNHEY, SMNVEV (reference sequence). The CDR3 length is 15 residues. V was pared by 7 bases and J by 5 bases, with 11 bases of the junction left unmatched. CDR3 DNA: TGTGCCAGCAAAATAGGGGGCCAGATTAACAATGAGCAGTTCTTC. This sequence encodes CASKIGGQINNEQFF.

This clonotype came up many times. V and J are TRBV10-3 and TRBJ1-5, with TRBD1 identical over 10 bases. The germline V gene has CDR1 ENHRY and CDR2 SYGVKD. The V segment lost 0 bases and the J segment 7 bases; nucleotides outside the gene matches: 0. The CDR3 is made up of 14 amino acids. CDR3 coding DNA: TGTGCCATCAGTGAGTCGGGACAGGGGCAGCCCCAGCATTTT. It is translated as CAISESGQGQPQHF.

The chain links TRBV20-1 to TRBJ1-2; TRBD1 agrees at 8 bases. J was trimmed by 3 bases and V by 0 bases; bases with no gene match: 3. The CDR3 totals 14 residues. Germline V gene sequence: CDR1 DFQATT, CDR2 SNEGSKA (reference sequence). CDR3 DNA: TGCAGTGCTAGAGAGACAGGGGTTGACTATGGCTACACCTTC. Residues: CSARETGVDYGYTF.

This clonotype was detected a few times. The genes are TRBV24-1 and TRBJ2-3; the D gene is possibly TRBD1 (6 bases). Germline V gives CDR1 KGHDR, CDR2 SFDVKD. Trimming removed 0 bases at V and 0 bases at J, with 9 bases between. This CDR3 is 16 amino acids long. CDR3 DNA: TGTGCCACCAGTGATTTGACAGGGTTTAGCACAGATACGCAGTATTTT. Residues: CATSDLTGFSTDTQYF.

This clonotype was counted between two and nine times. V and J are TRBV27 and TRBJ2-7, with 8 positions matching TRBD2. CDR1 is MNHEY and CDR2 is SMNVEV in the germline V gene (reference sequence). With 5 bases clipped from V and 2 bases from J, the junction kept 11 bases outside the gene matches. The CDR3 contains 16 residues. The CDR3 DNA follows: TGTGCCAGCAGTGAAACACTAGCCGGGAGGGCCTACGAGCAGTACTTC. The encoded protein is CASSETLAGRAYEQYF.

In nucleotides, the CDR3 is TGTGCCAGCAGTGAGCGGGGGGGCCTATCCTACGAGCAGTACTTC. It is translated as CASSERGGLSYEQYF. The chain carries TRBV12-3 or TRBV12-4 and TRBJ2-7, with 10 positions matching TRBD2. Losses at the gene ends were 5 bases for V and 1 base for J; bases not matched to a gene: 5. The CDR3 consists of 15 residues.

This clonotype showed up just a few times. The chain uses TRBV20-1 and TRBJ2-1, with 11 bases fitting TRBD2. In germline, CDR1 is DFQATT, CDR2 SNEGSKA (reference sequence). J gave up 8 bases and V 1 base, and 4 bases lay outside the gene matches. This CDR3 spans 14 amino acids. This chain's CDR3 is CSARVAGGPHEQFF. In DNA form, the CDR3 reads TGCAGTGCTAGAGTAGCGGGAGGGCCTCATGAGCAGTTCTTC.

This clonotype was observed at least ten times. The CDR3 DNA reads TGTGCCAGCAGTTTATTAGGGAAGAGTAGGGAGCTGTTTTTT. It yields the protein CASSLLGKSRELFF. The V gene is TRBV12-3 or TRBV12-4, the J gene TRBJ2-2; no clear D gene. The CDR3 is 14 amino acids. Trimming removed 2 bases from V and 9 bases from J, with 13 bases in between.

This clonotype has a count of ten or more. CDR3 residues: CASRDGPDTQYF. CDR3 DNA: TGTGCCAGCCGGGATGGGCCAGATACGCAGTATTTT. The chain couples TRBV27 to TRBJ2-3, with D possibly matching TRBD2 (5 bases). The ends were cut back, 8 bases at V and 4 bases at J, with 10 bases in the middle. Germline-derived CDR1 and CDR2 are MNHEY and SMNVEV (reference sequence). The CDR3 spans 12 residues.

This sequence joins TRBV14 and TRBJ2-7, with TRBD2 identical over 11 bases. The germline gives CDR1 SGHDN, CDR2 FVKESK. This CDR3 contains 15 residues. The J segment lost 3 bases and the V segment lost 3 bases, leaving 4 bases of the junction unmatched. The CDR3 spells CASSHGLAGGYEQYF. As DNA, the CDR3 is TGTGCCAGCAGCCACGGGCTAGCGGGGGGCTACGAGCAGTACTTC.

This clonotype was recorded many times. As DNA, the CDR3 is TGTGCCACCAGCAGACCTGATGGAGGGGGTTACTCCGGGGAGCTGTTTTTT. Translation gives CATSRPDGGGYSGELFF. This sequence joins TRBV15 and TRBJ2-2, with D possibly being TRBD1 or TRBD2 (6 bases each). Germline loops: CDR1 LNHNV, CDR2 YYDKDF (reference sequence). Trimming took 2 bases from V and 6 from J, leaving 19 bases between them. This CDR3 is 17 amino acids long.

The chain couples TRBV12-3 or TRBV12-4 to TRBJ2-1; possibly TRBD2 for D (5 bases). This CDR3 spans 14 amino acids. The V gene lost 1 base and the J gene lost 9 bases, with 13 bases spanning the gap. CDR3 sequence: CASSLGAGATEQFF. The CDR3 coding sequence is TGTGCCAGCAGTTTAGGCGCGGGTGCTACTGAGCAGTTCTTC.

There are a few counts of this clonotype. The chain uses TRBV7-9 and TRBJ1-4, with D tentatively TRBD1 (5 bases). The CDR3 extends over 15 amino acids. V gave up 3 bases and J gave up 5 bases, with 13 bases separating them. The germline V gene has CDR1 SEHNR and CDR2 FQNEAQ (reference sequence). The CDR3 nucleotides are TGTGCCAGCAGCTTGAACCGGGACGCCAATGAAAAACTGTTTTTT. This translates into CASSLNRDANEKLFF.

The J gene is TRBJ2-3, the V gene TRBV27; 7 nucleotides agree with TRBD2. Germline assignment: CDR1 MNHEY and CDR2 SMNVEV (reference sequence). The CDR3 is 17 residues long. The J segment lost 6 bases and the V segment lost 6 bases, leaving 18 bases of the junction unmatched. The CDR3 spells CASSPNLWEGPPDTQYF. DNA for the CDR3: TGTGCCAGCAGCCCCAACTTGTGGGAGGGCCCTCCGGATACGCAGTATTTT.